Below are 29 T cell receptor beta chains sequenced from a single sample in a study of CD8+CD57+ T cells in acquired aplastic anemia. TCR beta VDJ and CDR3 were profiled, and genomic DNA was the template. Via MiXCR, TCRdb re-called the reads, giving one row per CDR3 protein. This sample yields about 200,000 distinct CDR3 sequences, of which roughly 45% are seen a single time; 20% belongs to the top ten. Patients chosen for sequencing had shown CD8+CD57+ cell expansion by flow cytometry. The sequenced sample consisted of sorted CD4+, CD8+, or CD8+CD57+ T cells (not recorded which) from PBMCs. The source is a human donor with aplastic anemia.

The V call is TRBV12-3 or TRBV12-4, the J call TRBJ1-2; D possibly corresponds to TRBD1 (5 bases). Trimming cost V 5 bases and J 8 bases, with 6 bases left between them. The CDR3 loop spans 10 amino acids. The CDR3 spells CASSRTGYTF. CDR3 DNA sequence: TGTGCCAGCAGTCGGACAGGCTACACCTTC.

This clonotype turned up a few times. This sequence joins TRBV27 and TRBJ2-3; 7 positions agree with TRBD2. CDR3 length: 16 residues. Germline CDR1 MNHEY, CDR2 SMNVEV (reference sequence). Trimming cost V 6 bases and J 3 bases; bases outside gene matches: 12. The CDR3 reads CASSSRIAGDTDTQYF. CDR3 DNA sequence: TGTGCCAGCAGCTCGCGTATAGCGGGCGATACAGATACGCAGTATTTT.

This clonotype was seen many times. The chain combines TRBV20-1 with TRBJ2-5, with 15 bases lining up with TRBD2. This CDR3 is 15 amino acids long. Germline trimming cut 6 bases from V and 2 bases from J; bases unmatched to any gene: 4. Germline values: CDR1 DFQATT, CDR2 SNEGSKA (reference sequence). CDR3 DNA: TGCAGTGCCGGACTAGCGGGGGGGTCTCAAGAGACCCAGTACTTC. Encoded protein: CSAGLAGGSQETQYF.

This clonotype has just one count. J is TRBJ1-2 and V is TRBV11-2; TRBD1 matches at 9 bases. J was trimmed by 4 bases and V by 6 bases; bases with no gene match: 6. The CDR3 runs 14 residues. The germline V gene has CDR1 SGHAT and CDR2 FQNNGV. The CDR3 sequence is CASRSGTGSYGYTF. CDR3 nucleotides: TGTGCCAGCAGGTCCGGGACAGGGAGCTATGGCTACACCTTC. The full variable domain, its missing parts supplied by reference TRBV11-2 and TRBJ1-2, is EAGVAQSPRYKIIEKRQSVAFWCNPISGHATLYWYQQILGQGPKLLIQFQNNGVVDDSQLPKDRFSAERLKGVDSTLKIQPAKLEDSAVYLCASRSGTGSYGYTFGSGTRLTVV.

The sample holds many counts of this clonotype. The chain links TRBV2 to TRBJ2-7; a weak D match, TRBD2 (5 bases). The germline gives CDR1 SNHLY, CDR2 FYNNEI. Trimming pared 0 bases from V and 3 bases from J, leaving 12 bases between. This CDR3 is built from 15 residues. The CDR3 DNA is TGTGCCAGCAGTGAAGCGCGAGGGTATCGCTACGAGCAGTACTTC. It yields the protein CASSEARGYRYEQYF. The whole variable domain, filled in from reference TRBV2 and TRBJ2-7, reads EPEVTQTPSHQVTQMGQEVILRCVPISNHLYFYWYRQILGQKVEFLVSFYNNEISEKSEIFDDQFSVERPDGSNFTLKIRSTKLEDSAMYFCASSEARGYRYEQYFGPGTRLTVT.

The CDR3 DNA reads as TGTGCCAGCAGCGTAGCAGGGGAGGGCAATCAGCCCCAGCATTTT. The encoded protein is CASSVAGEGNQPQHF. This chain connects TRBV9 to TRBJ1-5, with D maybe TRBD1 (6 bases). The V and J ends lost 0 bases and 2 bases respectively, with 9 bases between them. The germline CDR1 and CDR2 sequences are SGDLS and YYNGEE. This CDR3 comprises 15 residues.

On this clonotype: A much larger clone is a single base away; this may be a read error. The J gene is TRBJ1-1, the V gene TRBV12-3 or TRBV12-4, with no clear D. The V and J ends lost 6 bases and 6 bases respectively, with 11 bases between them. There are 12 residues in the CDR3. The CDR3 nucleotides are TGTGCCAGCAGCCGGAGGCCGGCTGAAGCTTTCTTT. It yields the protein CASSRRPAEAFF.

This clonotype occurred a few times. J is TRBJ1-6 and V is TRBV15; a possible D gene is TRBD1 (6 bases). CDR3 size: 14 residues. Between the trimmed V and J ends, which lost 6 bases and 4 bases, there was a span of 10 bases. CDR1 is LNHNV, CDR2 YYDKDF, per germline (reference sequence). CDR3 amino acids: CATRSQGYNSPLHF. CDR3 coding DNA: TGTGCCACCAGGTCCCAGGGGTATAATTCACCCCTCCACTTT.

The J gene is TRBJ2-1, the V gene TRBV25-1; D unresolved. V was cut by 3 bases and J by 8 bases, with 8 bases left in between. The CDR3 is 12 amino acids. CDR1 is MGHDK, CDR2 SYGVNS, per germline. CDR3 bases: TGTGCCAGCAGTGAGTCCCCCCATGAGCAGTTCTTC. Translating it yields CASSESPHEQFF.

This clonotype was counted many times. The chain has TRBV11-2 and TRBJ2-5, with D perhaps being TRBD1 or TRBD2 (5 bases each). The CDR3 is 15 residues long. Trimming took 6 bases from V and 5 from J, leaving 19 bases between them. Germline V gene lookup returns CDR1 SGHAT and CDR2 FQNNGV. The CDR3 here is CASRTKQVRRETQYF. As DNA, the CDR3 is TGTGCCAGCAGGACGAAACAGGTCCGGAGGGAGACCCAGTACTTC.

A note on this clonotype: A single base separates this from a much larger clone, so it may be a read error. The rearrangement uses TRBV5-1 and TRBJ2-1, with no clear D. The CDR3 has 13 residues. CDR1 is SGHRS and CDR2 is YFSETQ in the germline V gene. The CDR3 DNA reads TGTGTCAGCAGCCACCCGTTAGCCAATGAGCAGTTCTTC. Translating gives CVSSHPLANEQFF.

This clonotype occurred many times. This chain uses TRBV19 with TRBJ1-5, with a weak D call TRBD1 (5 bases). The CDR3 is made up of 16 amino acids. Germline V gene lookup returns CDR1 LNHDA and CDR2 SQIVND (reference sequence). Trimming cost V 0 bases and J 0 bases, with 9 bases left between them. The CDR3 bases are TGTGCCAGTAGTATAGAACCCAGGGATAGCAATCAGCCCCAGCATTTT. Encoded protein: CASSIEPRDSNQPQHF.

The chain uses TRBV25-1 and TRBJ2-7; a weak D match, TRBD1 (5 bases). The CDR3 runs to 13 residues. V dropped 6 bases and J dropped 6 bases, with 15 bases sitting between them. The germline CDR1 and CDR2 sequences are MGHDK and SYGVNS. CDR3 in amino acids: CASRHGQGGEQYF. DNA of the CDR3: TGTGCCAGCAGACACGGGCAGGGCGGCGAGCAGTACTTC.

V gene TRBV15 combines with J gene TRBJ2-7, with a possible D match to TRBD1 (6 bases). Trimming took 1 base from V and 3 from J, leaving 10 bases between them. The CDR3 loop spans 14 amino acids. Per the germline V gene, CDR1 is LNHNV and CDR2 is YYDKDF (reference sequence). This CDR3 is CATSRAGTNYEQYF. The CDR3 DNA reads as TGTGCCACCAGCAGAGCAGGGACAAACTACGAGCAGTACTTC.

There are many counts of this clonotype. This chain uses TRBV9 with TRBJ1-5; D is unresolved. The CDR3 totals 15 residues. Germline CDR1 SGDLS, CDR2 YYNGEE. V was cut by 3 bases and J by 5 bases, with 15 bases left in between. CDR3 bases: TGTGCCAGCAGCGCAGCAGCGGGTTTGTATCAGCCCCAGCATTTT. The encoded protein is CASSAAAGLYQPQHF. Full variable domain (remainder filled in from reference TRBV9 and TRBJ1-5): DSGVTQTPKHLITATGQRVTLRCSPRSGDLSVYWYQQSLDQGLQFLIQYYNGEERAKGNILERFSAQQFPDLHSELNLSSLELGDSALYFCASSAAAGLYQPQHFGDGTRLSIL.

The rearrangement uses TRBV19 and TRBJ1-3, with D perhaps matching TRBD1 (5 bases). V shed 3 bases and J shed 4 bases, with 16 bases lying between them. The CDR3 has 16 amino acids. Looked up from germline, CDR1 is LNHDA and CDR2 is SQIVND (reference sequence). The CDR3 DNA sequence: TGTGCCAGTAGTATGAATAGGGGAATGGAGGGAAACACCATATATTTT. Amino acids: CASSMNRGMEGNTIYF.

This clonotype was picked up many times. The chain carries TRBV5-1 and TRBJ1-1, with D maybe TRBD1 (6 bases). V dropped 5 bases and J dropped 0 bases, with 8 bases sitting between them. The CDR3 sequence is 13 residues long. CDR1 and CDR2 from the germline V gene are SGHRS and YFSETQ. CDR3 sequence (DNA): TGCGCCAGCAGGGGGACAATGAACACTGAAGCTTTCTTT. Its protein is CASRGTMNTEAFF.

This rearrangement joins TRBV20-1 to TRBJ2-7, with D maybe TRBD2 (7 bases). The length of the CDR3 is 16 residues. Germline lookup yields CDR1 DFQATT and CDR2 SNEGSKA (reference sequence). V was shortened by 6 bases and J by 0 bases, with 21 bases between the two germline ends. The CDR3 DNA follows: TGCAGTGCCAGCACCCCGGCAGGGGAGGGCTCCTACGAGCAGTACTTC. Amino acid sequence: CSASTPAGEGSYEQYF.

This clonotype was seen at least ten times. The chain joins TRBV12-3 or TRBV12-4 to TRBJ1-6; D gene uncertain. Trimming took 7 bases from V and 9 from J, leaving 13 bases between them. This CDR3 has 13 amino acids. CDR3 protein: CASTPTEGSPLHF. In DNA, the CDR3 is TGTGCCAGCACCCCCACTGAGGGTTCACCCCTCCACTTT.

This clonotype was counted a few times. J is TRBJ2-6 and V is TRBV6-6; D remains unclear. The CDR3 totals 17 residues. CDR1 is MNHNY, CDR2 SVGAGI, per germline (reference sequence). V lost 6 bases, J lost 0 bases, and 15 bases lay in between. CDR3 nucleotides: TGTGCCAGCAGCTATAGCAGTCCGAGCTCTGGGGCCAACGTCCTGACTTTC. Its protein is CASSYSSPSSGANVLTF.

This clonotype came up many times. The V call is TRBV6-1, the J call TRBJ1-6; no clear D. Per germline, CDR1 MNHNS and CDR2 SASEGT. This CDR3 is 11 amino acids long. Trimming left V 4 bases short and J 8 bases short, with 3 bases between. The CDR3: CASSVDSPLHF. The CDR3 nucleotides read TGTGCCAGCAGTGTTGATTCACCCCTCCACTTT.

This clonotype occurred a few times. One base away lies a much larger clone, so this may be a sequencing read error. The chain has TRBV19 and TRBJ1-3; no clear D. The CDR3 runs 13 residues. Germline lookup yields CDR1 LNHDA and CDR2 SQIVND (reference sequence). The CDR3 coding sequence is TGTGCCAGTATCCGGAGCTCTGGAAACATCATATATTTT. Translated: CASIRSSGNIIYF.

The V gene is TRBV5-1, the J gene TRBJ1-2, with D tentatively TRBD1 (5 bases). Germline V gene lookup returns CDR1 SGHRS and CDR2 YFSETQ. This CDR3 comprises 15 residues. Trimming left V 4 bases short and J 2 bases short, with 15 bases between. The CDR3, as DNA: TGCGCCAGCAGCCTGGGTGCGGGGGTAAACTATGGCTACACCTTC. Amino acids: CASSLGAGVNYGYTF.

The chain links TRBV10-3 to TRBJ1-2; D is ambiguous. V lost 3 bases, J lost 8 bases, and 13 bases lay in between. The CDR3 loop spans 13 amino acids. The germline V gene encodes CDR1 ENHRY and CDR2 SYGVKD. The CDR3 loop reads CAISEPGRNGYTF. The CDR3 DNA sequence: TGTGCCATCAGTGAACCGGGTAGGAACGGCTACACCTTC.

This clonotype came up a few times. The rearrangement uses TRBV20-1 and TRBJ1-5; D unresolved. V gave up 1 base and J gave up 4 bases, with 8 bases separating them. This CDR3 spans 13 amino acids. Per germline, CDR1 DFQATT and CDR2 SNEGSKA (reference sequence). The CDR3 DNA reads TGCAGTGCTAGAGGAGACCGAAATCAGCCCCAGCATTTT. It translates to CSARGDRNQPQHF.

Worth noting for this clonotype: At one of its ends the junction is not consistent with the germline gene, which may arise from a read error. The CDR3 reads CSASGGLQETQYF. The CDR3 DNA follows: TGCAGTGCTAGCGGGGGCTTGCAAGAAACCCAGTACTTC. The V and J genes are TRBV20-1 and TRBJ2-5; tentatively, D is TRBD1 or TRBD2 (6 bases each). Germline-derived CDR1 and CDR2 are DFQATT and SNEGSKA (reference sequence). CDR3 length equals 13 residues.

This clonotype was seen at least ten times. The chain links TRBV12-3 or TRBV12-4 to TRBJ1-2; D is perhaps TRBD1 (5 bases). The CDR3 covers 11 residues. V was clipped by 4 bases and J by 8 bases, with 8 bases between them. The CDR3: CASSWGWGYTF. The DNA for the CDR3 is TGTGCCAGCAGTTGGGGGTGGGGCTACACCTTC.

This sequence joins TRBV3-1 and TRBJ2-4; no definite D call. CDR1 is LGHDT and CDR2 is YNNKEL in the germline V gene (reference sequence). CDR3 length equals 14 residues. Between the trimmed V and J ends, which lost 0 bases and 0 bases, there was a span of 3 bases. The CDR3 sequence: CASSQDIAKNIQYF. In DNA form, the CDR3 reads TGTGCCAGCAGCCAAGATATAGCCAAAAACATTCAGTACTTC.

Many counts were recorded for this clonotype. The gene calls are TRBV2 and TRBJ2-5, with D possibly being TRBD2 (5 bases). CDR3 length: 13 residues. The germline V gene encodes CDR1 SNHLY and CDR2 FYNNEI. Trimming stripped 6 bases from V and 4 bases from J, with 12 bases between. CDR3 amino acids: CASSRVRGETQYF. DNA for the CDR3: TGTGCCAGCAGCCGGGTCCGGGGAGAGACCCAGTACTTC.